This T cell receptor beta chain originates from a study of cytomegalovirus exposure and HLA in healthy donors. On the study more broadly: Findings of an earlier analysis included more than 90 million unique TCR beta sequences from about 180 million T cells.

Of note for this clone: Its antigen is unidentified.

Vbeta (60) and Jbeta (13) primers were used in the PCR. This table comes from immunoSEQ multiplex PCR, and its TCRdb copy is limited to in-frame clones, with some not included. Counted here are 190,000 or so clones, about 81% occurring once; the ten biggest clones make up 6.5%. Study findings and constraints: As was reported, the classifier diagnosed cytomegalovirus status with high specificity and sensitivity.

Germline V lookup: CDR1 SGDLS, CDR2 YYNGEE. V was clipped by 0 bases and J by 4 bases, with 8 bases between them. The CDR3 sequence is 14 residues long. The origin of this receptor is a woman in her forties or fifties in good health and CMV-seropositive. The sample comprised PBMCs. This chain joins TRBV9 and TRBJ2-1; maybe TRBD2 (6 bases). The CDR3 bases are TGTGCCAGCAGCGTAGTGCGGGAATACAATGAGCAGTTCTTC. Amino acids: CASSVVREYNEQFF.